This passage covers 17 T cell receptor beta chains from one sample sequenced in a study of molecular identifiers for immune sequencing clone quantification. One entry per CDR3 protein, called by TCRdb with MiXCR from the PCR reads. Here the sample spans about 320,000 distinct CDR3 sequences, 24% being singletons. The material sequenced was naive CD8+ T cells from blood, with Jurkat cell RNA spiked in. Documented subset: FACS-sorted CD8+CD4-CCR7+CD45RA+ naive T cells. These receptors originate from a human donor in good health. Some libraries in this study had Jurkat cell RNA spiked in.

This clonotype was counted a few times. The chain is built from TRBV30 and TRBJ2-3; no reliable D call. Germline V gene sequence: CDR1 GTSNPN, CDR2 SVGIG (reference sequence). The CDR3 runs 15 residues. V lost 2 bases and J lost 0, with 12 bases in between. CDR3 DNA sequence: TGTGCCTGGAGTAGCTACACCTCTAGCACAGATACGCAGTATTTT. Translating it yields CAWSSYTSSTDTQYF.

At least ten counts were recorded for this clonotype. This chain uses TRBV6-5 with TRBJ1-2, with D perhaps matching TRBD1 (5 bases). Germline assignment: CDR1 MNHEY and CDR2 SVGAGI. Trimming removed 7 bases from V and 4 bases from J, with 19 bases in between. The CDR3 covers 15 residues. For the CDR3, the DNA is TGTGCCAGCACCAGCCGGGACGGGATCCCCTATGGCTACACCTTC. As protein: CASTSRDGIPYGYTF.

This clonotype was recorded a few times. V and J are TRBV11-2 and TRBJ2-3; 10 bases match TRBD2. Unmatched junction bases numbered 6, after V lost 2 bases and J lost 4 bases. There are 16 residues in the CDR3. The V gene's germline CDR1 is SGHAT and CDR2 FQNNGV. CDR3 sequence: CASSLTAGGPPDTQYF. CDR3 nucleotide sequence: TGTGCCAGCAGCTTAACAGCGGGAGGGCCCCCAGATACGCAGTATTTT.

In this sample, this clonotype turned up a few times. CDR3 DNA sequence: TGTGCCACAGGGAACAATCAGCCCCAGCATTTT. Its translation is CATGNNQPQHF. V and J are TRBV10-3 and TRBJ1-5, with D perhaps matching TRBD1 (5 bases). Germline values: CDR1 ENHRY, CDR2 SYGVKD. The CDR3 totals 11 residues. Trimming shortened V by 10 bases and J by 3 bases, and 7 bases separated the two germline ends.

This clonotype came up many times. The chain couples TRBV20-1 to TRBJ1-1, with D unresolved. The germline V and J ends were trimmed by 3 bases and 0 bases, with 14 bases remaining between them. Germline CDR1 DFQATT, CDR2 SNEGSKA (reference sequence). This CDR3 comprises 15 residues. The CDR3 here is CSARNQVNMNTEAFF. The DNA for the CDR3 is TGCAGTGCTAGGAATCAAGTTAACATGAACACTGAAGCTTTCTTT.

V usage is TRBV7-9 and J usage is TRBJ2-7; D could derive from TRBD1 or TRBD2 (5 bases each). V lost 3 bases and J lost 5, with 11 bases in between. This CDR3 region has 13 residues. Germline CDR1 is SEHNR and CDR2 is FQNEAQ (reference sequence). Here the CDR3 reads CASSFAGADEQYF. CDR3 in DNA: TGTGCCAGCAGCTTCGCCGGGGCCGACGAGCAGTACTTC.

This clonotype was seen at least ten times. The V call is TRBV9, the J call TRBJ1-1, with D maybe TRBD1 (6 bases). The CDR3 runs 17 residues. V lost 0 bases and J lost 4, with 19 bases in between. Germline V gives CDR1 SGDLS, CDR2 YYNGEE. The chain's CDR3 is CASSVGTPEQGPTEAFF. CDR3 DNA: TGTGCCAGCAGCGTAGGGACCCCGGAACAGGGCCCCACTGAAGCTTTCTTT.

The chain carries TRBV10-3 and TRBJ1-1, with D perhaps matching TRBD1 (5 bases). CDR3 length equals 13 residues. The V end lost 9 bases, the J end lost 0 bases, and 11 bases lay between the germline ends. CDR1 ENHRY and CDR2 SYGVKD come from the germline V gene. The CDR3, as DNA: TGTGCCATTAAGACAGCAGTGAACACTGAAGCTTTCTTT. It yields the protein CAIKTAVNTEAFF.

The table lists this clonotype with a few counts. The chain couples TRBV7-9 to TRBJ2-7; no definite D call. V lost 2 bases to trimming and J lost 2 bases, with 10 bases between them. Germline V gene lookup returns CDR1 SEHNR and CDR2 FQNEAQ (reference sequence). CDR3 length: 14 residues. In nucleotides, the CDR3 is TGTGCCAGCAGCTTAAGGCATGGCGCCTACGAGCAGTACTTC. Its protein product is CASSLRHGAYEQYF. Complete variable domain (other parts from reference TRBV7-9 and TRBJ2-7): DTGVSQNPRHKITKRGQNVTFRCDPISEHNRLYWYRQTLGQGPEFLTYFQNEAQLEKSRLLSDRFSAERPKGSFSTLEIQRTEQGDSAMYLCASSLRHGAYEQYFGPGTRLTVT.

To note about this clonotype: It may be a read error: a sequence one base away is much more abundant. Here the CDR3 DNA reads TGTGCCAGCAGTGTGGAGCCCCGGGGCACTGAAGCTCTCTTT. Translation: CASSVEPRGTEALF. The V call is TRBV12-3 or TRBV12-4, the J call TRBJ1-1; tentative D call: TRBD1 (5 bases). CDR3 length: 14 residues.

Of note for this clonotype: Being one base from a much bigger clone, this may be a read error. The chain combines TRBV6-1 with TRBJ2-1; D remains ambiguous. The CDR3 contains 11 residues. CDR1 is MNHNS, CDR2 SASEGT, per germline. Trimming pared 8 bases from V and 5 bases from J, leaving 7 bases between. The CDR3 DNA reads TGTGCCAGCGGAGATAACAATGAGCAGTTCTTC. It is translated as CASGDNNEQFF.

In this sample, this clonotype turned up a few times. The CDR3 is CASSYRWTGPQGNTEAFF. CDR3 nucleotide sequence: TGTGCCAGCAGTTACAGGTGGACAGGCCCTCAGGGAAACACTGAAGCTTTCTTT. The genes are TRBV6-2 or TRBV6-3 and TRBJ1-1, with 7 bases aligning to TRBD1. This CDR3 contains 18 residues. The germline V gene has CDR1 MNHEY and CDR2 SVGEGT. V shed 2 bases, J shed 2 bases, and the junction held 14 bases outside the gene matches.

This chain links TRBV10-3 with TRBJ2-5, with 8 bases that match TRBD2. J gave up 9 bases and V 7 bases, and 10 bases lay outside the gene matches. This CDR3 region has 13 residues. The V gene's germline CDR1 is ENHRY and CDR2 SYGVKD. The CDR3 loop is CAIKAGAIEAQYF. The CDR3 nucleotides are TGTGCCATCAAAGCGGGGGCAATTGAGGCCCAGTACTTC.

The chain recombines TRBV27 with TRBJ1-6; 11 bases align to TRBD1. Unmatched junction bases numbered 9, after V lost 5 bases and J lost 9 bases. Germline CDR1 and CDR2: MNHEY and SMNVEV (reference sequence). The CDR3 runs to 16 residues. CDR3 sequence reads: CASSPRDRGNGSPLHF. CDR3 coding DNA: TGTGCCAGCAGTCCGCGGGACAGGGGGAACGGTTCACCCCTCCACTTT.

About this clonotype: A read error is possible here, since a much larger clone lies one base away. The chain combines TRBV12-3 or TRBV12-4 with TRBJ2-7, with a tentative D call TRBD1 (5 bases). The CDR3 spans 12 residues. In DNA form, the CDR3 reads TGTGCCAGCAGCTCGACAGTTTACGAGCTGTACTTC. Its protein is CASSSTVYELYF.

This clonotype showed up just a few times. This chain connects TRBV20-1 to TRBJ1-2; tentative D call: TRBD1 (5 bases). V lost 2 bases to trimming and J lost 3 bases, with 10 bases between them. Germline loops: CDR1 DFQATT, CDR2 SNEGSKA (reference sequence). The CDR3 contains 13 residues. The CDR3 DNA follows: TGCAGTGCTAGAACAGGAAAGGACTATGGCTACACCTTC. Its translation is CSARTGKDYGYTF.

The sample holds many counts of this clonotype. This chain uses TRBV2 with TRBJ1-5; possibly TRBD1 for D (6 bases). The CDR3 length is 17 residues. Germline V CDR1 and CDR2: SNHLY, FYNNEI. V lost 1 base and J lost 2, with 15 bases in between. The CDR3 is CASSEEDRGPGNQPQHF. For the CDR3, the DNA is TGTGCCAGCAGTGAAGAGGATCGGGGGCCCGGCAATCAGCCCCAGCATTTT.